One and the same sample provided the 31 T cell receptor beta chains below, sequenced in a study of shared clonotypes between healthy human individuals. Profiled with immunoSEQ multiplex PCR; TCRdb holds only in-frame clones, not every one. The sample lists approximately 620,000 clones, around 97% occurring once. Input material: naive CD4+ T cells sorted from blood. Regarding subset: CD45RA+ positively selected. The receptors shown here come from a woman aged 30 to 39 in good health.

This chain joins TRBV6-1 and TRBJ1-5; D unclear. CDR1 is MNHNS and CDR2 is SASEGT in the germline V gene. The CDR3 is 18 amino acids. Trimming removed 4 bases at V and 0 bases at J, with 19 bases between. The CDR3 protein is CASSGQGLIAGSNQPQHF. CDR3 DNA sequence: TGTGCCAGCAGTGGACAAGGACTGATCGCGGGTAGCAATCAGCCCCAGCATTTT.

This clone occurred once. The chain is built from TRBV29-1 and TRBJ2-7; D not certain. CDR3 length: 14 amino acids. Germline-derived CDR1 and CDR2 are SQVTM and ANQGSEA. Trimming took off 4 bases at V and 5 bases at J, with 18 bases between the two ends. Written as DNA, the CDR3 is TGCAGCGTTGCCTCGACAATGGGCGCCCACGAGCAGTACTTC. This gives the protein CSVASTMGAHEQYF.

The chain recombines TRBV11-3 with TRBJ2-7; the match to TRBD2 covers 7 bases. The CDR3 is 16 residues long. V lost 5 bases, J lost 7 bases, and 17 bases stayed unmatched. Germline values: CDR1 SGHNT, CDR2 YENEEA. The CDR3 DNA reads as TGTGCCAGCAGCCCGAGGGGCGGGAGCCCCCCTGAAGAGCAGTACTTC. It codes for CASSPRGGSPPEEQYF.

This clone was detected only once. The CDR3 sequence is CASRGRNYGYTF. CDR3 nucleotides: TGTGCCAGCCGGGGACGGAACTATGGCTACACCTTC. The genes are TRBV28 and TRBJ1-2; TRBD1 is a possible D gene (5 bases). The CDR3 runs 12 residues. Germline CDR1 MDHEN, CDR2 SYDVKM. The germline V and J ends were trimmed by 8 bases and 2 bases, with 9 bases remaining between them.

The chain is built from TRBV6-6 and TRBJ2-3; 7 nucleotides align to TRBD2. Trimming took 10 bases from V and 6 from J; bases not matched to a gene: 13. The CDR3 has 14 amino acids. Germline V gene sequence: CDR1 MNHNY, CDR2 SVGAGI (reference sequence). CDR3 DNA: TGTGCCACCCTGCCGGGAGGTACCCGGGATACGCAGTATTTT. Translation gives CATLPGGTRDTQYF.

J is TRBJ1-2 and V is TRBV6-1; TRBD1 is a possible D gene (5 bases). Per the germline V gene, CDR1 is MNHNS and CDR2 is SASEGT. The germline V and J ends were trimmed by 3 bases and 3 bases, with 14 bases remaining between them. CDR3 length: 15 amino acids. The CDR3 here is CASSDRERGYYGYTF. CDR3 coding DNA: TGTGCCAGCAGTGATCGGGAAAGGGGTTACTATGGCTACACCTTC.

This chain uses TRBV9 with TRBJ2-3; 9 bases fit TRBD2. Germline V lookup: CDR1 SGDLS, CDR2 YYNGEE. This CDR3 spans 15 amino acids. The ends lost 4 bases at V and 2 bases at J; junction bases unmatched: 5. CDR3 nucleotides: TGTGCCAGCAGCCCGGGACTAGCATACACAGATACGCAGTATTTT. It codes for CASSPGLAYTDTQYF.

The CDR3 here is CASSFGGRAFEQYF. The CDR3, as DNA: TGTGCCAGCAGTTTTGGAGGGAGGGCCTTCGAGCAGTACTTC. J is TRBJ2-7 and V is TRBV28; 7 nucleotides agree with TRBD2. Germline V CDR1 and CDR2: MDHEN, SYDVKM. There are 14 residues in the CDR3. V gave up 3 bases and J gave up 6 bases; unmatched junction bases: 8.

J is TRBJ2-3 and V is TRBV9, with 9 nucleotides matching TRBD2. Looked up from germline, CDR1 is SGDLS and CDR2 is YYNGEE. The CDR3 consists of 16 residues. With V trimmed by 3 bases and J by 3 bases, 8 bases remained unmatched. The CDR3 bases are TGTGCCAGCAGCGCCAGACTAGCGGCACAAACAGATACGCAGTATTTT. Translation gives CASSARLAAQTDTQYF. Full variable domain (rest looked up from reference TRBV9 and TRBJ2-3): DSGVTQTPKHLITATGQRVTLRCSPRSGDLSVYWYQQSLDQGLQFLIQYYNGEERAKGNILERFSAQQFPDLHSELNLSSLELGDSALYFCASSARLAAQTDTQYFGPGTRLTVL.

The V gene is TRBV1, the J gene TRBJ2-3. TRBV1 is noted as a pseudogene. The CDR3 spans 16 residues. This CDR3 reads CTSSPQKWGNGDTQYF. CDR3 coding DNA: TGCACCAGCAGCCCGCAGAAATGGGGGAACGGAGATACGCAGTATTTT.

This chain links TRBV7-9 with TRBJ1-1, with 7 nucleotides matching TRBD1. Per the germline V gene, CDR1 is SEHNR and CDR2 is FQNEAQ (reference sequence). V dropped 8 bases and J dropped 4; count of bases not matched to a gene: 13. This CDR3 contains 15 residues. The CDR3 protein is CASGLGGQPSTEAFF. Written as DNA, the CDR3 is TGTGCCAGCGGGCTGGGGGGACAGCCCTCCACTGAAGCTTTCTTT.

The rearrangement uses TRBV7-9 and TRBJ1-4; D perhaps matches TRBD1 (5 bases). The V end lost 2 bases, the J end lost 6 bases, and 10 bases lay between the germline ends. Germline loops: CDR1 SEHNR, CDR2 FQNEAQ (reference sequence). This CDR3 comprises 14 residues. Here the CDR3 reads CASSLRGFDEKLFF. The DNA for the CDR3 is TGTGCCAGCAGCTTACGGGGGTTTGATGAAAAACTGTTTTTT. The full variable domain, in which reference TRBV7-9 and TRBJ1-4 provide the parts outside the CDR3, is DTGVSQNPRHKITKRGQNVTFRCDPISEHNRLYWYRQTLGQGPEFLTYFQNEAQLEKSRLLSDRFSAERPKGSFSTLEIQRTEQGDSAMYLCASSLRGFDEKLFFGSGTQLSVL.

V is TRBV6-5 and J is TRBJ1-1; perhaps TRBD1 as D (5 bases). Germline V gene sequence: CDR1 MNHEY, CDR2 SVGAGI. Trimming removed 2 bases at V and 4 bases at J, with 11 bases between. This CDR3 is built from 14 residues. The CDR3 DNA sequence: TGTGCCAGCAGTTACGGCAGGGTTGCCACTGAAGCTTTCTTT. Residues: CASSYGRVATEAFF.

The chain uses TRBV10-1 and TRBJ1-4, with 10 bases matching TRBD1. This CDR3 region has 13 residues. V dropped 8 bases and J dropped 10; count of bases not matched to a gene: 7. Per germline, CDR1 WNHNN and CDR2 SYGVQD (reference sequence). The CDR3 sequence is CASSSGDRGKLFF. The CDR3, as DNA: TGCGCCAGCTCGTCAGGGGACAGGGGAAAACTGTTTTTT.

This clone was seen once. This chain connects TRBV6-6 to TRBJ2-2; possible D gene TRBD2, 6 bases. CDR1 and CDR2 from the germline V gene are MNHNY and SVGAGI (reference sequence). The CDR3 is made up of 15 amino acids. V lost 1 base, J lost 3 bases, and 9 bases lay in between. In DNA, the CDR3 is TGTGCCAGCAGTTACTGGGGGGATTACACCGGGGAGCTGTTTTTT. Amino acids: CASSYWGDYTGELFF.

The gene calls are TRBV5-1 and TRBJ1-2; D is possibly TRBD1 (5 bases). Trimming stripped 4 bases from V and 6 bases from J, with 10 bases between. From germline, CDR1 is SGHRS and CDR2 YFSETQ. The CDR3 extends over 12 amino acids. CDR3 nucleotides: TGCGCCAGCAGCCCCAGGGATCATGGCTACACCTTC. Translated, it gives CASSPRDHGYTF.

The chain carries TRBV27 and TRBJ2-7, with 11 bases identical to TRBD2. The length of the CDR3 is 16 residues. The trim removed 0 bases at V and 4 bases at J, leaving 5 bases unmatched. Germline V gives CDR1 MNHEY, CDR2 SMNVEV (reference sequence). CDR3 nucleotide sequence: TGTGCCAGCAGTTTATCGTCTAGCGGGAGGAGATACGAGCAGTACTTC. This codes for CASSLSSSGRRYEQYF.

The V gene is TRBV7-6, the J gene TRBJ2-7; D not certain. Looked up from germline, CDR1 is SGHVS and CDR2 is FNYEAQ. V lost 1 base and J 4 bases, leaving 11 bases between the germline ends. The CDR3 is 14 amino acids. The CDR3 sequence: CASSLDGWVYEQYF. The CDR3 bases are TGTGCCAGCAGCTTAGACGGGTGGGTGTACGAGCAGTACTTC. The complete variable domain, with remaining parts taken from reference TRBV7-6 and TRBJ2-7, reads GAGVSQSPRYKVTKRGQDVALRCDPISGHVSLYWYRQALGQGPEFLTYFNYEAQQDKSGLPNDRFSAERPEGSISTLTIQRTEQRDSAMYRCASSLDGWVYEQYFGPGTRLTVT.

V is TRBV6-1 and J is TRBJ2-1, with D maybe TRBD2 (6 bases). V was clipped by 6 bases and J by 7 bases, with 16 bases between them. This CDR3 is 14 amino acids long. Germline V gene data show CDR1 as MNHNS and CDR2 as SASEGT. In DNA form, the CDR3 reads TGTGCCAGCAGGTACGGGGGTTCGATAAATGAGCAGTTCTTC. It translates to CASRYGGSINEQFF.

The V and J genes are TRBV19 and TRBJ2-7; D perhaps matches TRBD1 (5 bases). Germline loops: CDR1 LNHDA, CDR2 SQIVND (reference sequence). The length of the CDR3 is 15 residues. The germline V and J ends were trimmed by 9 bases and 6 bases, with 24 bases remaining between them. The CDR3 region is CASSARPQRRGEQYF. In DNA form, the CDR3 reads TGTGCCAGCAGTGCCCGGCCACAACGAAGGGGCGAGCAGTACTTC.

The rearrangement uses TRBV2 and TRBJ2-4, with D maybe TRBD1 (6 bases). Germline V gene sequence: CDR1 SNHLY, CDR2 FYNNEI. V was cut by 7 bases and J by 0 bases, with 10 bases left in between. This CDR3 has 14 amino acids. The CDR3 coding sequence is TGTGCCAGCACAGGGGTCCTAGCCAAAAACATTCAGTACTTC. It codes for CASTGVLAKNIQYF.

As concerns this clone: The same CDR3 arises from other DNA sequences in this sample as well. V gene TRBV5-6 combines with J gene TRBJ2-1; 8 nucleotides match TRBD2. Germline V gene sequence: CDR1 SGHDT, CDR2 YYEEEE. Trimming took 4 bases from V and 1 from J; bases not matched to a gene: 7. The CDR3 is 16 amino acids. The chain's CDR3 is CASSLAGGSSYNEQFF. The CDR3 DNA sequence: TGTGCCAGCAGCCTAGCGGGCGGATCTTCCTACAATGAGCAGTTCTTC.

The rearrangement uses TRBV10-3 and TRBJ2-7; 7 nucleotides agree with TRBD1. V lost 4 bases and J lost 3; bases outside the gene matches: 3. Germline loops: CDR1 ENHRY, CDR2 SYGVKD. This CDR3 is built from 13 residues. The CDR3 sequence is CAISADRDYEQYF. DNA of the CDR3: TGTGCCATCAGTGCTGACAGGGACTACGAGCAGTACTTC.

The chain recombines TRBV4-1 with TRBJ2-5; the match to TRBD2 covers 11 bases. The DNA end is a closer match to TRBJ2-7, so the J assignment may be wrong. Germline V gene sequence: CDR1 MGHRA, CDR2 YSYEKL. The CDR3 consists of 20 residues. CDR3 residues: CASSQRQGARTSGYTYEQYF. The CDR3 region has the DNA TGCGCCAGCAGCCAGCGACAGGGTGCAAGGACTAGCGGGTATACCTACGAGCAGTACTTC.

The chain joins TRBV19 to TRBJ2-1; a weak D match, TRBD1 (6 bases). From germline, CDR1 is LNHDA and CDR2 SQIVND (reference sequence). The CDR3 spans 15 residues. V lost 4 bases, J lost 1 base, and 11 bases lay in between. The chain's CDR3 is CASSKGHQSYNEQFF. The CDR3 DNA is TGTGCCAGTAGTAAGGGACACCAATCCTACAATGAGCAGTTCTTC. Based on the CDR3 plus reference TRBV19 and TRBJ2-1, the full variable domain is DGGITQSPKYLFRKEGQNVTLSCEQNLNHDAMYWYRQDPGQGLRLIYYSQIVNDFQKGDIAEGYSVSREKKESFPLTVTSAQKNPTAFYLCASSKGHQSYNEQFFGPGTRLTVL.

This chain connects TRBV12-2 to TRBJ2-3; the listed D gene, TRBD1, was not tested against the DNA. TRBV12-2 is deemed a pseudogene. CDR3 size: 19 residues. Here the CDR3 reads CASRLAHWGHADLTDTQYF. The CDR3, as DNA: TGTGCAAGTCGCTTAGCGCATTGGGGACACGCCGACCTCACAGATACGCAGTATTTT.

This rearrangement joins TRBV5-6 to TRBJ2-1; 8 nucleotides match TRBD2. The V gene's germline CDR1 is SGHDT and CDR2 YYEEEE. The CDR3 extends over 17 amino acids. After removal of 4 bases from V and 9 bases from J, the junction contained 18 bases not matched to a gene. This chain's CDR3 is CASSPTPSAREVREQFF. The CDR3, as DNA: TGTGCCAGCAGCCCAACCCCCTCCGCGCGGGAGGTGCGTGAGCAGTTCTTC.

This clone was recorded only once. V usage is TRBV28 and J usage is TRBJ2-2; 7 bases map to TRBD2. Trimming removed 3 bases from V and 7 bases from J; junction bases left unmatched: 20. Germline loops: CDR1 MDHEN, CDR2 SYDVKM. The CDR3 sequence is 19 residues long. The CDR3 loop is CASSFPLKASGLLGGELFF. The CDR3 nucleotides are TGTGCCAGCAGTTTCCCCCTCAAGGCTAGCGGCCTTCTGGGCGGGGAGCTGTTTTTT.

This clone has only one observation. The CDR3 DNA reads TGTGCCAGCAGCCGCAGACAGGGGAACGAGCAGTACTTC. Residues: CASSRRQGNEQYF. The chain couples TRBV5-8 to TRBJ2-7, with TRBD1 identical over 8 bases. Unmatched junction bases numbered 5, after V lost 4 bases and J lost 5 bases. There are 13 residues in the CDR3. Germline CDR1 and CDR2: SGHTS and YDEGEE.

The chain is built from TRBV28 and TRBJ1-4; possible D gene TRBD1, 6 bases. This CDR3 comprises 16 residues. Germline CDR1 reads MDHEN; CDR2 reads SYDVKM. V was clipped by 5 bases and J by 4 bases, with 17 bases between them. CDR3 DNA: TGTGCCAGCAGTCTCCACTCAGGGGCTGGTAATGAAAAACTGTTTTTT. It specifies CASSLHSGAGNEKLFF.

The chain joins TRBV15 to TRBJ2-5, with 8 bases lining up with TRBD1. Germline assignment: CDR1 LNHNV and CDR2 YYDKDF (reference sequence). Trimming cost V 2 bases and J 1 base; bases outside gene matches: 3. The CDR3 is 15 amino acids. The CDR3 sequence is CATSRSGQGQETQYF. CDR3 sequence (DNA): TGTGCCACCAGCAGATCCGGACAGGGCCAAGAGACCCAGTACTTC.